This T cell receptor beta chain was obtained from a study of T cells in Graves' hyperthyroidism and ophthalmopathy. About this clonotype: Sequence at one end of the junction differs from germline and may be a read error.

Germline CDR1 reads LNHNV; CDR2 reads YYDKDF (reference sequence). The CDR3 length is 15 residues. TCR beta CDR3 region amplification was performed from RNA transcripts. The study used the HTBI primer set for a first-round RT-PCR of the TCR CDR3. TCRdb re-derived calls from the multiplex PCR reads in MiXCR, one entry per CDR3 protein. Of hundreds of thousands of distinct CDR3 sequences detected, about 20% appear once; the ten largest clones hold around two thirds. This clonotype originated in a man younger than 40 with Graves' ophthalmopathy. The V and J genes are TRBV15 and TRBJ1-2; 9 positions match TRBD1. Sample: blood. The CDR3 reads CATNRDATGGTGYTF. The CDR3 DNA reads TGTGCCACCAACAGAGATGCCACAGGGGGCACTGGCTACACCTTC.